The T cell receptor (beta chain) described here comes from a study of blood T cells in healthy people across ages. Study observations and caveats: Any changes in expanded clonotypes were possibly confounded, as donor CMV status remained unknown. Roughly linear declines in TCR beta diversity per million T cells occurred with age. In long-lived donors, naive CD4+ cell counts and diversity exceeded those of aged donors.

In this sample, this clonotype turned up many times. The antigen remains undetermined. For the second PCR, which ran for about 6 to 11 cycles, a sample-barcoded 5' primer and a J-beta primer mix were used. The template-switch adaptor was a 5' adaptor with 12 random nucleotides. It tagged each cDNA molecule. TCRdb re-called the 5' RACE reads through MiXCR, storing one row per CDR3 protein. The sample carries around 800,000 distinct CDR3 sequences, about 42% recorded once. V was cut by 3 bases and J by 3 bases, with 12 bases left in between. Looked up from germline, CDR1 is SNHLY and CDR2 is FYNNEI. The CDR3 has 15 amino acids.

Sequencing was performed on blood. The rearrangement links TRBV2 to TRBJ2-4, with a tentative D call TRBD1 (6 bases). The source of this sequence is a man between 60 and 75 years old in good health. The CDR3 is CASSDLWDNKNIQYF. The CDR3 DNA reads as TGTGCCAGCAGTGATCTTTGGGACAACAAAAACATTCAGTACTTC.